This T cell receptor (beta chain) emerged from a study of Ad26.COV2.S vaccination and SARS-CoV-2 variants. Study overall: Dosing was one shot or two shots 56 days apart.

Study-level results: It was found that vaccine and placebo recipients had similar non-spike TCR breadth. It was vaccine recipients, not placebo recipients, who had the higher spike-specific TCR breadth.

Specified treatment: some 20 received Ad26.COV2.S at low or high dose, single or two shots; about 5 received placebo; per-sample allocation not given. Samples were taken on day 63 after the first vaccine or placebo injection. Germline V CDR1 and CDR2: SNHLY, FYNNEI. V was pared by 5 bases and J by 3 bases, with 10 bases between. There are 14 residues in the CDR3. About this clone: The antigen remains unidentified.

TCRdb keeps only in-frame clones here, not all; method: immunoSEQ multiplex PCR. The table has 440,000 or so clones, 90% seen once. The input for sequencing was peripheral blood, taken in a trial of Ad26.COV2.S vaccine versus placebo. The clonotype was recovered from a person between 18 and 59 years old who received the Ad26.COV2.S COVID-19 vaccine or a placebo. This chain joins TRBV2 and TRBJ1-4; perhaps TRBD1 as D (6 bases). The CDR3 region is CASSRQEANEKLFF. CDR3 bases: TGTGCCAGCAGTCGACAGGAAGCTAATGAAAAACTGTTTTTT.